A selection of T cell receptor beta chains follows, all from one sample in a study of shared clonotypes between healthy human individuals. Measured with immunoSEQ multiplex PCR; TCRdb has only the in-frame clones, and not every one. Of around 700,000 clones listed, 73% were seen once; the top ten hold about 1.8%. Material for sequencing was memory CD4+ T cells sorted from blood. Source of these receptors: a woman aged 25-40 years in good health. The CDR3 runs from the conserved cysteine through the conserved F or W. Each record gives: D gene, clone size, V gene, J gene, CDR3 DNA, CDR3 protein. The D gene is left open where the match is weak. A row's size may be missing; if present it is once, few, many or a size class.

>.|.|TRBV9|TRBJ1-3
TGTGCCAGCAGCCCGGACGGGTCCTCTGGAAACACCATATATTTT
CASSPDGSSGNTIYF
>.|.|TRBV5-1|TRBJ2-5
TGCGCCAGCAACCCCTCAGGGGGGAGTGAGACCCAGTACTTC
CASNPSGGSETQYF
>TRBD2|.|TRBV7-6|TRBJ2-1
TGTGCCAGCAGCCCTACTTTATACCCTAGCGGGAGGAACAATGAGCAGTTCTTC
CASSPTLYPSGRNNEQFF
>.|.|TRBV5-1|TRBJ1-1
TGCGCCAGCAGTAAAACCGGGCAAACAAGTAGCACTGAAGCTTTCTTT
CASSKTGQTSSTEAFF
>TRBD1|.|TRBV5-1|TRBJ2-3
TGCGCCAGCAGGGGACAGGGGTTATTAGATACGCAGTATTTT
CASRGQGLLDTQYF
>.|.|TRBV28|TRBJ2-4
TGTGCCAGCAGAATTAGAGGTCTGGACATTCAGTACTTC
CASRIRGLDIQYF
>TRBD2|.|TRBV5-1|TRBJ2-5
TGCGCCAGCAGCTCGTTTTTGGGCGGGAGGCCGTTAGAGACCCAGTACTTC
CASSSFLGGRPLETQYF
>.|few|TRBV7-3|TRBJ1-1
TGTGCCAGCAGCTTTCAGGGAGGCACTGAAGCTTTCTTT
CASSFQGGTEAFF
>.|.|TRBV25-1|TRBJ1-1
TGTGCCAGCTTTCGGGCGGAAAACACTGAAGCTTTCTTT
CASFRAENTEAFF
>TRBD2|many|TRBV5-4|TRBJ2-3
TGTGCCAGCAGCTTGGAGGGACTAGCGGGAGGCCACAGCACAGATACGCAGTATTTT
CASSLEGLAGGHSTDTQYF
>.|.|TRBV4-1|TRBJ1-1
TGCGCCAGCAGCCAGCCATGGTTGCCTGAAGCTTTCTTT
CASSQPWLPEAFF
>.|.|TRBV2|TRBJ1-1
TGTGCCAGCAGGACGACCTTCACCCGGGGGGCTGAAGCTTTCTTT
CASRTTFTRGAEAFF
>.|.|TRBV2|TRBJ2-2
TGTGCCAGCAGTGGCAGTTCAGCCACACTCACCGGGGAGCTGTTTTTT
CASSGSSATLTGELFF
>.|.|TRBV6-5|TRBJ2-7
TGTGCCAGCAGTTACTCAGGGAGCGAAGACCGGCAGCAGTACTTC
CASSYSGSEDRQQYF
>.|.|TRBV19|TRBJ2-2
TGTGCCAGTAGTATGGTGAGGGGGAGAACCGGGGAGCTGTTTTTT
CASSMVRGRTGELFF
>TRBD2|.|TRBV7-2|TRBJ2-5
TGTGCCAGCAGCAGGGGACTAGGCCGATCAGAGACCCAGTACTTC
CASSRGLGRSETQYF
>TRBD1|.|TRBV19|TRBJ1-2
TGTGCCAGTAGTATAGTGGCTGGACAGGGGGGCAACTATGGCTACACCTTC
CASSIVAGQGGNYGYTF
>TRBD1|.|TRBV6-5|TRBJ2-5
TGTGCCAGCAGTGGGACAGAAGAGACCCAGTACTTC
CASSGTEETQYF
>TRBD1|.|TRBV28|TRBJ2-3
TGTGCCAGCAGCCCCCTGGGACAGGGGTTAGATACGCAGTATTTT
CASSPLGQGLDTQYF
>TRBD1|.|TRBV6-6|TRBJ1-2
TGTGCCAGCAGTGCGGGACAGTCTTTCTTTTATGGCTACACCTTC
CASSAGQSFFYGYTF
>.|.|TRBV19|TRBJ1-2
TGTGCCAGTAGTATAAACCAGGACAGCCACTATGGCTACACCTTC
CASSINQDSHYGYTF
>TRBD2|.|TRBV28|TRBJ2-3
TGTGCCAGCAGTTCCCCCCGGCGGGAGCGGAGCACAGATACGCAGTATTTT
CASSSPRRERSTDTQYF
>TRBD2|.|TRBV4-2|TRBJ2-1
TGTGCCAGCAGCCAGGGACTAGCGAAGGACAATGAGCAGTTCTTC
CASSQGLAKDNEQFF
>.|.|TRBV7-3|TRBJ2-5
TGTGCCAGCAGCTTAGACGGGCGGACCCAGTACTTC
CASSLDGRTQYF
>TRBD2|.|TRBV29-1|TRBJ2-5
TGCAGCGTTCCCGGGAGGGGGAAAGAGACCCAGTACTTC
CSVPGRGKETQYF
>.|few|TRBV6-1|TRBJ2-3
TGTGCCAGCAATACCCAGGGAGATACGCAGTATTTT
CASNTQGDTQYF
>.|.|TRBV2|TRBJ2-2
TGTGCCAGCAGCCCCGGGCTAGCGAACACCGGGGAGCTGTTTTTT
CASSPGLANTGELFF
>.|.|TRBV28|TRBJ1-2
TGTGCCAGCAGCCGATCGACAGAGCCAAAGGGCTACACCTTC
CASSRSTEPKGYTF
>.|.|TRBV7-2|TRBJ2-3
TGTGCCAGCAGCTTAAGAGATACGCAGTATTTT
CASSLRDTQYF
>.|.|TRBV2|TRBJ2-1
TGTGCCAGCAGTGAAGGTTGGACGACATCAAGGGATGAGCAGTTCTTC
CASSEGWTTSRDEQFF
>.|.|TRBV2|TRBJ2-7
TGTGCCAGCAGTGAAGCGGGGGCGTCCCCAACGTACGAGCAGTACTTC
CASSEAGASPTYEQYF
>.|.|TRBV14|TRBJ2-5
TGTGCCAGCAGCCAAGCGGCAGGAAAACAAGAGACCCAGTACTTC
CASSQAAGKQETQYF
>TRBD2|.|TRBV4-1|TRBJ2-5
TGCGCCAGCAGCCAGCTAGCGGGAGGGCGGGAGACCCAGTACTTC
CASSQLAGGRETQYF
>.|once|TRBV6-1|TRBJ1-5
TGTGCCAGCAGTGCTATGACAGGTTTCAATCAGCCCCAGCATTTT
CASSAMTGFNQPQHF
>TRBD2|.|TRBV6-5|TRBJ2-7
TGTGCCAGCAGTTACTCTAGGGGACTAGCGGGAGACGAGCAGTACTTC
CASSYSRGLAGDEQYF
>TRBD1|.|TRBV2|TRBJ1-2
TGTGCCAGCCAACCTCGACAGGGGATCGGCTACACCTTC
CASQPRQGIGYTF
>.|.|TRBV7-3|TRBJ2-1
TGTGCCAGCAGCTCCGGGAGCTCCTACAATGAGCAGTTCTTC
CASSSGSSYNEQFF
>TRBD2|.|TRBV28|TRBJ2-4
TGTGCCAGCAGTCCCCGGATAGCGGGAGGTGGTAAAGAAAACATTCAGTACTTC
CASSPRIAGGGKENIQYF
>.|.|TRBV27|TRBJ2-1
TGTGCCAGCAGCCCACGGGTACGCGGACTCTACAATGAGCAGTTCTTC
CASSPRVRGLYNEQFF
>TRBD1|.|TRBV6-1|TRBJ1-2
TGTGCCAGCGAAAAGGGACAGGGGGTAGATGGCTACACCTTC
CASEKGQGVDGYTF
>.|few|TRBV5-1|TRBJ1-3
TGCGCCAGCATGGACACAACTGGAAACACCATATATTTT
CASMDTTGNTIYF
>.|.|TRBV2|TRBJ2-2
TGTGCCAGCAAAGGGTTAGAGGAGAGGGCCTCAGCGAACACCGGGGAGCTGTTTTTT
CASKGLEERASANTGELFF
>TRBD2|once|TRBV7-9|TRBJ2-3
TGTGCCAGCAGACCTAGCGGGAGGGGGAATACGCAGTATTTT
CASRPSGRGNTQYF
>TRBD2|.|TRBV4-1|TRBJ2-5
TGCGCCAGCAGCCGGAGAAGGGTGGGAGAAGCGGGACAAGAGACCCAGTACTTC
CASSRRRVGEAGQETQYF
>TRBD2|once|TRBV4-1|TRBJ2-1
TGCGCCAGCAGCCAGACCAGGACTAGCGGAAATATCTACAATGAGCAGTTCTTC
CASSQTRTSGNIYNEQFF
>.|.|TRBV9|TRBJ1-3
TGTGCCAGCAACCAGGGTAATGGAAACACCATATATTTT
CASNQGNGNTIYF
>TRBD1|.|TRBV18|TRBJ2-1
TGTGCCAGCTCACTAAGCTCGGGACAGGGGGCGAATGAGCAGTTCTTC
CASSLSSGQGANEQFF